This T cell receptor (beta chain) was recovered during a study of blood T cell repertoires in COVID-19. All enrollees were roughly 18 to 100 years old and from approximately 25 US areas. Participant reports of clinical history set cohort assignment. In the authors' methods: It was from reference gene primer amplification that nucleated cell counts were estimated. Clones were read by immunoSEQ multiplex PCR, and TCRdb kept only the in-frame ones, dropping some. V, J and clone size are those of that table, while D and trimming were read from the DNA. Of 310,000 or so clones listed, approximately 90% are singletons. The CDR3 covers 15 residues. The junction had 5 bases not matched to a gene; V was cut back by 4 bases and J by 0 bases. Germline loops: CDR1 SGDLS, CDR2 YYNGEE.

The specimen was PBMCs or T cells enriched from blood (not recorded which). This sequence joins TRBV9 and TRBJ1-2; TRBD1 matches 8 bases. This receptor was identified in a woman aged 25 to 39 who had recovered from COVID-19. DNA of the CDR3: TGTGCCAGCAGCCCACGACAGGGGACTAACTATGGCTACACCTTC. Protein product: CASSPRQGTNYGYTF.